This T cell receptor beta chain was obtained from a study of OX40 agonist ivuxolimab in advanced cancers. Whole-study context: In this cohort, patients received ivuxolimab, an agonistic anti-OX40 (CD134) antibody. Study-wide points: Among expanded peripheral T cells, antigen specificity went undetermined. Compared with others, partial responders at 0.1-3.0 mg/kg displayed clonal expansion among the lowest.

This CDR3 contains 13 residues. Clones were read by immunoSEQ multiplex PCR, and TCRdb kept only the in-frame ones, dropping some. The table has approximately 15,000 clones, about 85% seen once. In this sample, this clone turned up once. Its antigen is as yet unknown. Blood sampling took place at baseline, cycle 4 day 1, and cycle 7 day 1. This clonotype was obtained from an adult with an advanced solid tumor such as melanoma, head and neck, liver or kidney cancer. This rearrangement joins TRBV21-1 to TRBJ2-2. TRBV21-1 is reported as a pseudogene. This specimen was CD4+ or CD8+ T cells sorted from blood, taken in a trial of the OX40 agonist ivuxolimab. CDR3 in amino acids: CASSKENTGELFF. In nucleotides, the CDR3 is TGTGCCAGCAGCAAAGAGAACACCGGGGAGCTGTTTTTT.